This T cell receptor (beta chain) was found in a study of cytotoxic CD8 clonotypes in ibrutinib-treated CLL. About the research overall: For this cohort, patients were some eleven relapsed/refractory and approximately 14 treatment-naive, while 17 were IGHV unmutated. Response sampling occurred after a median approximately 12 months of treatment (range 6 to 36).

Deep sequencing aimed at 1 in 200,000 to 1 in 1 million T cells' resolution. Method: immunoSEQ multiplex PCR; TCRdb's copy keeps in-frame clones and lacks some. The sample includes over 95,000 clones, 58% of them seen just once. Sequences were derived from PBMCs, sampled after 24 months of ibrutinib treatment. This TCR was recovered from a human donor with chronic lymphocytic leukemia.

Written as DNA, the CDR3 is TGCAGCGTTGAAGATCTGAACATGTCCTACAATGAGCAGTTCTTC. Translation: CSVEDLNMSYNEQFF. The chain has TRBV29-1 and TRBJ2-1; D uncertain. CDR3 length: 15 amino acids. Germline CDR1 is SQVTM and CDR2 is ANQGSEA. V lost 0 bases and J lost 1, with 10 bases in between.